The present TCR beta chain was sequenced within a study of radiotherapy plus CTLA-4 blockade in lung cancer. Background on the study: In around 17% of patients, objective responses were seen; approximately 30% had disease control.

Study conclusions and caveats: It was early blood T cell clone dynamics, with interferon-beta, that reportedly best predicted response. Clones of tumor-derived TCRs expanded in blood after radiotherapy plus ipilimumab.

Patients with chemo-refractory metastatic non-small-cell lung cancer received focal radiation plus CTLA-4 blockade with ipilimumab. The data were produced by immunoSEQ multiplex PCR, yet TCRdb's version contains in-frame clones alone and is incomplete. The data hold about 98,000 clones, with more than 75% observed a single time. A remark on this clone: What it binds is not known.

CDR1 MNHEY and CDR2 SMNVEV come from the germline V gene (reference sequence). The CDR3 is made up of 14 amino acids. V was clipped by 6 bases and J by 6 bases; unmatched bases: 6. The receptor's source is a human donor with non-small cell lung cancer who had a partial response to radiotherapy plus ipilimumab. Sequences were derived from peripheral blood, sampled from a patient treated with radiotherapy plus ipilimumab. The chain is built from TRBV27 and TRBJ1-5; 9 bases line up with TRBD1. The chain's CDR3 is CASRLQGAGQPQHF. The CDR3 region has the DNA TGTGCCAGCAGACTACAGGGGGCAGGTCAGCCCCAGCATTTT.